The rows below give T cell receptor beta chains drawn from one sample of a study of blood T cell repertoires in COVID-19. Data came from immunoSEQ multiplex PCR; TCRdb stores just in-frame clones and leaves some out. The data hold about 68,000 clones, with roughly nine tenths observed a single time. The material sequenced was peripheral blood. The source is a man aged 35 to 55 with COVID-19, enrolled during active disease. Each CDR3 is given with its conserved first and last residue. D genes are given only for firm matches.

>-|TRBV7-7|TRBJ2-5
CAIGETQYF
TGTGCCATCGGGGAGACCCAGTACTTC
>TRBD1|TRBV15|TRBJ2-2
CATSRGGQGEFGELFF
TGTGCCACCAGCAGAGGCGGACAGGGGGAGTTCGGGGAGCTGTTTTTT
>TRBD2|TRBV28|TRBJ2-5
CASSSPLAGGETQYF
TGTGCCAGCAGTTCCCCCCTAGCGGGGGGTGAGACCCAGTACTTC
>-|TRBV12-3/TRBV12-4|TRBJ1-4
CASSLNRVGKLFF
TGTGCCAGCAGTTTAAACAGGGTCGGGAAACTGTTTTTT
>TRBD1|TRBV19|TRBJ2-1
CASSKSGQDEQFF
TGTGCCAGTAGTAAATCGGGACAGGATGAGCAGTTCTTC
>TRBD1|TRBV7-9|TRBJ1-3
CASTKGQGAGNTIYF
TGTGCCAGCACCAAGGGTCAGGGGGCTGGAAACACCATATATTTT
>TRBD1|TRBV5-1|TRBJ1-4
CASSSDRGDEKLFF
TGCGCCAGCAGCTCGGACAGGGGCGATGAAAAACTGTTTTTT
>-|TRBV18|TRBJ2-2
CASSHSEAGELFF
TGTGCCAGCTCCCATTCAGAGGCCGGGGAGCTGTTTTTT
>TRBD1|TRBV13|TRBJ1-2
CASSVDRGYGYTF
TGTGCCAGCAGCGTGGACAGGGGTTATGGCTACACCTTC
>-|TRBV3-1/TRBV3-2|TRBJ2-6
CASSQFSGAGTFSGANVLTF
TGTGCCAGCAGCCAATTCTCAGGGGCAGGTACTTTCTCTGGGGCCAACGTCCTGACTTTC
>-|TRBV6-4|TRBJ1-1
CASKTEILEAFF
TGTGCCAGCAAAACAGAGATACTTGAAGCTTTCTTT
>TRBD1|TRBV7-9|TRBJ2-3
CATNHETDRGRTDTQYF
TGTGCCACCAACCATGAAACGGACAGGGGGCGCACAGATACGCAGTATTTT
>TRBD2|TRBV19|TRBJ2-7
CASSIDLGLAGVNYEQYF
TGTGCCAGTAGTATAGATCTAGGACTAGCGGGGGTGAACTACGAGCAGTACTTC
>TRBD1|TRBV6-4|TRBJ2-2
CASSPRAGGAGELFF
TGTGCCAGCAGCCCCCGGGCAGGGGGAGCCGGGGAGCTGTTTTTT
>TRBD1|TRBV5-8|TRBJ1-1
CASSLYMTGGIAFF
TGTGCCAGCAGCTTGTACATGACAGGGGGCATAGCTTTCTTT
>-|TRBV2|TRBJ1-5
CASSADRFNQPQHF
TGTGCCAGCAGTGCAGACAGGTTCAATCAGCCCCAGCATTTT
>-|TRBV19|TRBJ1-4
CASSMGRMNEKLFF
TGTGCCAGTAGTATGGGGCGGATGAATGAAAAACTGTTTTTT